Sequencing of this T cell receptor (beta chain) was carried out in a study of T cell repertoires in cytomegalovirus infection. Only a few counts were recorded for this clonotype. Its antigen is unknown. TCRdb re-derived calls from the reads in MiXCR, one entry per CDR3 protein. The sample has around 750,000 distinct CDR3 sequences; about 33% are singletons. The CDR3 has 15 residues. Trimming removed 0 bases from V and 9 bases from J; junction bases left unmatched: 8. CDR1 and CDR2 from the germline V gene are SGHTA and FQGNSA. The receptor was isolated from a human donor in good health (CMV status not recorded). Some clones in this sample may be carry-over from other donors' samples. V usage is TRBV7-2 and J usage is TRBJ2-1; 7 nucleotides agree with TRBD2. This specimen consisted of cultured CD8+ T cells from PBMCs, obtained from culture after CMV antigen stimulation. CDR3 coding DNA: TGTGCCAGCAGCTTAGCCTGGGGAGGGGAGCGTGAGCAGTTCTTC. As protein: CASSLAWGGEREQFF.